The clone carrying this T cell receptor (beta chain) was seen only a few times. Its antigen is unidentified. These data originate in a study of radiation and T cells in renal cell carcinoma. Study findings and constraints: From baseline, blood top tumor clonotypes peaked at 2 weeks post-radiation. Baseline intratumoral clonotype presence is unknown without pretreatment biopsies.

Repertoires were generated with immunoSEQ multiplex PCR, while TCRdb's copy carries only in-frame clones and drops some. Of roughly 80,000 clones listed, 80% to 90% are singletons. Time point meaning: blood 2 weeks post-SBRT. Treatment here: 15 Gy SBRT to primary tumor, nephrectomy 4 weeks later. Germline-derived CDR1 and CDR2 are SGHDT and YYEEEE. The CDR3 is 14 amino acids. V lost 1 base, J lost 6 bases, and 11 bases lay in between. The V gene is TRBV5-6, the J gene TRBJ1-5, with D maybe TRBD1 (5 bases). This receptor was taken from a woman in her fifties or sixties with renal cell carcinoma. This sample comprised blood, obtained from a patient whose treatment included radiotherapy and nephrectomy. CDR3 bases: TGTGCCAGCAGCTTGAGGGGATTGGGTCAGCCCCAGCATTTT. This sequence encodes CASSLRGLGQPQHF.